Listed below are T cell receptor beta chains from one sample, sequenced in a study of blood T cell repertoires in COVID-19. Sequencing was performed with immunoSEQ multiplex PCR; in TCRdb, only in-frame clones are kept and a portion is missing. The table records 300,000 to 450,000 clones, 85% to 90% of them present only once. Material: PBMCs or T cells enriched from blood (not recorded which). The receptors were sampled from a woman under 30 who had recovered from COVID-19. CDR3s leave out the opening cysteine and the closing phenylalanine or tryptophan.

13 | TRBV30 | AWIPGTGPGNTIY
11 | TRBV9 | ASSEGQGGTAF
11 | TRBV24-1 | ATSDGGGYEQY
16 | TRBV12-5 | ASGLVPKQTDLNYGYT
12 | TRBV7-8 | ASSLAEGNYGYT
13 | TRBV11-2 | ASSLLAGGPETQY
13 | TRBV21-1 | ASSKKHSKQETQY
14 | TRBV2 | ARTQADRGFSYGYT
12 | TRBV7-6 | ASSSRDIDPEQF
11 | TRBV27 | ASSLRGAGELF
12 | TRBV29-1 | SVASGAANEKLF
12 | TRBV15 | ATSSGTATRDYT
13 | TRBV3-1/TRBV3-2 | ASSQDHRGAYGYT
12 | TRBV6-6 | ASSLAPYEQPQH
13 | TRBV4-1 | ASSQDGQPTGEAF
12 | TRBV19 | ASSAGQSNQPQH
16 | TRBV3-1/TRBV3-2 | ASSQGGTGRSLYYGYT
9 | TRBV7-2 | ASSMQRELF
12 | TRBV19 | ASSPTGDYYGYT
14 | TRBV7-9 | ASSGWTGSSYNEQF
13 | TRBV5-1 | ASSYGGQGGYGYT
10 | TRBV10-3 | AISEPGEKLF
14 | TRBV4-3 | ASSQGDFAAKNIQY
13 | TRBV7-8 | ASSPSPTGVQPQH
13 | TRBV5-6 | ASSVGRAGVVVYT
11 | TRBV30 | AWAPDSSYEQY
13 | TRBV6-5 | ASSYSTGIGEKLF
13 | TRBV9 | ASSVRGSSVNEQF
14 | TRBV6-5 | ASSYWKGAIVHEQY
11 | TRBV7-9 | ASSLLQGSEAF
12 | TRBV9 | ASSAGQEYSPLH
14 | TRBV6-6 | ASSYPTGDRNYGYT
10 | TRBV5-6 | ASSLVSGEAF
13 | TRBV9 | ASSAISGGAYGDT
11 | TRBV11-1 | ASRPGQGRTQY
12 | TRBV11-3 | ASSPFSNPDEQF
13 | TRBV25-1 | ASSDGGSSGNTIY
9 | TRBV28 | ASRQGNTIY
12 | TRBV5-5 | ASSLSRYNSPLH
13 | TRBV5-4 | ASSLDPAGNYGYT
12 | TRBV27 | ASSFGGVTDTQY
14 | TRBV4-2 | ASSQDQAARNQPQH
15 | TRBV3-1/TRBV3-2 | ASSQEKDRGAYNEQF
13 | TRBV5-8 | ASSLRQAFNYGYT
12 | TRBV9 | ASSGGGATNEQF
13 | TRBV6-5 | ASSYSGSGHDEQY
11 | TRBV19 | AIGTANTDTQY
19 | TRBV14 | ASSRFSRLDSTRSSYNEQF
12 | TRBV5-1 | ASSLVVGNTEAF
13 | TRBV13 | ASSTRQGGGEKLF